The 18 T cell receptor beta chains below all came from one sample that was sequenced in a study of cytomegalovirus exposure and HLA in healthy donors. Primers: 60 Vbeta forward and 13 Jbeta reverse. Generated by immunoSEQ multiplex PCR, the TCRdb table keeps only in-frame clones and is missing some. The data contain fewer than 150,000 clones, about 82% of them singletons. Sequenced: PBMCs. These receptors all come from a man aged 30 to 39 in good health.

This CDR3 is CATSRAGLAGRYEQYF. The DNA of the CDR3 is TGTGCCACCAGCAGAGCTGGACTAGCGGGTCGCTACGAGCAGTACTTC. The chain recombines TRBV15 with TRBJ2-7, with 11 nucleotides matching TRBD2. CDR1 LNHNV and CDR2 YYDKDF come from the germline V gene (reference sequence). This CDR3 has 16 amino acids. J was trimmed by 3 bases and V by 1 base; bases with no gene match: 5.

This clone occurred a few times. The V gene is TRBV4-3, the J gene TRBJ2-1, with 10 bases lining up with TRBD2. The germline CDR1 and CDR2 sequences are LGHNA and YSLEER. Unmatched junction bases numbered 2, after V lost 4 bases and J lost 2 bases. CDR3 length: 15 residues. The CDR3, as DNA: TGCGCCAGCAGCCTAACTAGCGGGGCCTACAATGAGCAGTTCTTC. This sequence encodes CASSLTSGAYNEQFF.

The rearrangement links TRBV29-1 to TRBJ1-1; D remains unclear. The ends were cut back, 7 bases at V and 5 bases at J, with 11 bases in the middle. Per the germline V gene, CDR1 is SQVTM and CDR2 is ANQGSEA. The CDR3 is made up of 11 amino acids. This CDR3 reads CSAVAYTEAFF. CDR3 bases: TGCAGCGCGGTAGCGTATACTGAAGCTTTCTTT.

Here the CDR3 DNA reads TGTGCCAGCAGTTACTCGGGGACTACCTTCTACGAGCAGTACTTC. Its protein product is CASSYSGTTFYEQYF. The chain uses TRBV6-5 and TRBJ2-7, with TRBD2 identical over 7 bases. Germline CDR1 reads MNHEY; CDR2 reads SVGAGI. V shed 0 bases and J 3 bases; nucleotides not matched to a gene: 5. The CDR3 is made up of 15 amino acids.

The V gene is TRBV9, the J gene TRBJ2-3; D is unclear. CDR3 size: 14 residues. Trimming pared 0 bases from V and 4 bases from J, leaving 9 bases between. Per the germline V gene, CDR1 is SGDLS and CDR2 is YYNGEE. The CDR3 sequence is CASSVVGSPDTQYF. As DNA, the CDR3 is TGTGCCAGCAGCGTAGTCGGTAGCCCAGATACGCAGTATTTT.

The chain couples TRBV18 to TRBJ1-4, with 9 bases identical to TRBD1. Germline loops: CDR1 KGHSH, CDR2 LQKENI. The junction had 5 bases not matched to a gene; V was cut back by 1 base and J by 8 bases. The CDR3 is 15 amino acids. The CDR3 nucleotides read TGTGCCAGCTCACCACGGGGACAGGGAAGAGAAAAACTGTTTTTT. Protein product: CASSPRGQGREKLFF.

The chain is built from TRBV5-1 and TRBJ1-3, with D maybe TRBD1 (6 bases). The CDR3 totals 16 residues. Germline CDR1 SGHRS, CDR2 YFSETQ. The V end lost 4 bases, the J end lost 0 bases, and 14 bases lay between the germline ends. CDR3 nucleotide sequence: TGCGCCAGCAGCGGCACGACAGGATTCTCTGGAAACACCATATATTTT. As protein: CASSGTTGFSGNTIYF.

The sample holds a few counts of this clone. Additional DNA sequences in this sample encode the identical CDR3. V gene TRBV7-2 combines with J gene TRBJ2-2; TRBD1 is a possible D gene (5 bases). V dropped 4 bases and J dropped 4 bases, with 7 bases sitting between them. From germline, CDR1 is SGHTA and CDR2 FQGNSA. This CDR3 has 13 residues. The CDR3 bases are TGTGCCAGCAGCTCAGGGCCCACCGGGGAGCTGTTTTTT. Amino acid sequence: CASSSGPTGELFF.

The V gene is TRBV4-3, the J gene TRBJ2-5; D possibly corresponds to TRBD2 (6 bases). The J call is in doubt because the DNA end fits TRBJ2-7 better. The CDR3 covers 15 residues. Germline loops: CDR1 LGHNA, CDR2 YSLEER. In DNA, the CDR3 is TGCGCCAGCAGCCAAGATGCGGGACTCTCCTACGAGCAGTACTTC. Its translation is CASSQDAGLSYEQYF.

The chain carries TRBV7-9 and TRBJ1-1; no clear D gene. This CDR3 spans 12 amino acids. The germline V gene has CDR1 SEHNR and CDR2 FQNEAQ (reference sequence). V lost 5 bases, J lost 6 bases, and 10 bases lay in between. CDR3 region: CASSPPVAEAFF. The CDR3 coding sequence is TGTGCCAGCAGCCCCCCGGTGGCTGAAGCTTTCTTT.

The gene calls are TRBV27 and TRBJ1-2, with 7 nucleotides matching TRBD1. Losses at the gene ends were 4 bases for V and 4 bases for J; bases not matched to a gene: 6. This CDR3 is 14 amino acids long. Germline CDR1 and CDR2: MNHEY and SMNVEV (reference sequence). CDR3 protein: CASSSLTGTYGYTF. Here the CDR3 DNA reads TGTGCCAGCAGTTCTTTGACAGGGACCTATGGCTACACCTTC.

The table lists this clone with a count of one. The chain has TRBV18 and TRBJ1-5; TRBD1 aligns across 10 bases. The CDR3 spans 15 residues. Trimming cost V 4 bases and J 1 base; bases outside gene matches: 1. Germline-derived CDR1 and CDR2 are KGHSH and LQKENI. DNA of the CDR3: TGTGCCAGCTCACTGGGACAGGGGAGCAATCAGCCCCAGCATTTT. This gives the protein CASSLGQGSNQPQHF.

This clone appeared a single time. The J gene is TRBJ2-4, the V gene TRBV9, with 7 bases identical to TRBD1. The V gene's germline CDR1 is SGDLS and CDR2 YYNGEE. The CDR3 length is 13 residues. The ends lost 4 bases at V and 7 bases at J; junction bases unmatched: 5. The chain's CDR3 is CASSTGDQNIQYF. The CDR3 coding sequence is TGTGCCAGCAGCACAGGGGATCAGAACATTCAGTACTTC.

The chain joins TRBV7-3 to TRBJ1-1, with D perhaps TRBD1 (6 bases). Trimming removed 1 base from V and 0 bases from J, with 12 bases in between. This CDR3 has 16 amino acids. Germline CDR1 is SGHTA and CDR2 is FQGTGA. Written as DNA, the CDR3 is TGTGCCAGCAGCTTAATTGGAGGACAGCTGAACACTGAAGCTTTCTTT. Protein: CASSLIGGQLNTEAFF.

The J gene is TRBJ2-5, the V gene TRBV19, with D uncertain. The J call may not be correct, given that the DNA end is closer to TRBJ2-7. The CDR3 is 10 residues long. Germline V gene data show CDR1 as LNHDA and CDR2 as SQIVND (reference sequence). The CDR3 reads CASGDYEQYF. The CDR3 region has the DNA TGTGCCAGTGGGGACTACGAGCAGTACTTC.

The gene calls are TRBV5-1 and TRBJ2-5; TRBD2 might be the D (5 bases). Trimming removed 4 bases at V and 5 bases at J, with 6 bases between. The germline V gene encodes CDR1 SGHRS and CDR2 YFSETQ. The CDR3 has 11 amino acids. CDR3 sequence (DNA): TGCGCCAGCAGCGGGAGTGAGACCCAGTACTTC. Protein product: CASSGSETQYF.

This clone was detected only a few times. The rearrangement uses TRBV10-3 and TRBJ2-2; 10 bases are shared with TRBD2. The ends lost 6 bases at V and 3 bases at J; junction bases unmatched: 4. CDR1 is ENHRY, CDR2 SYGVKD, per germline. This CDR3 has 15 amino acids. The chain's CDR3 is CAIREAGGHTGELFF. The CDR3, as DNA: TGTGCCATCAGGGAAGCGGGAGGGCACACCGGGGAGCTGTTTTTT.

About this clone itself: Other DNA sequences of this sample code for an identical CDR3. V usage is TRBV6-6 and J usage is TRBJ1-2, with 10 bases identical to TRBD1. From germline, CDR1 is MNHNY and CDR2 SVGAGI (reference sequence). This CDR3 spans 15 amino acids. V was pared by 5 bases and J by 11 bases, with 14 bases of the junction left unmatched. This chain's CDR3 is CASSPQTGGTRGYTF. The CDR3 DNA sequence: TGTGCCAGCAGTCCCCAGACAGGGGGCACGCGCGGTTACACCTTC.